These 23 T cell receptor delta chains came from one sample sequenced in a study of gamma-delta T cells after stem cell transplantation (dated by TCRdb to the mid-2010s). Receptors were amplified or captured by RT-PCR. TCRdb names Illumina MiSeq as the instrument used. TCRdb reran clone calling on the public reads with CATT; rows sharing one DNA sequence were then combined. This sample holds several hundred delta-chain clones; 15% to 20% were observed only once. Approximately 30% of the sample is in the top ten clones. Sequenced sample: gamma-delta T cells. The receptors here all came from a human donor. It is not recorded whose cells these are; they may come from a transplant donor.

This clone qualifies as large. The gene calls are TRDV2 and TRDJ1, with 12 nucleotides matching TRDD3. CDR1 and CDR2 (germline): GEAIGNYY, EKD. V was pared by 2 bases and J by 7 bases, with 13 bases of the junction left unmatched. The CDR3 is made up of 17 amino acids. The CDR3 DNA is TGTGCCTGTGACATACTCGGGGCTGGGGGATACGTTGGTAAACTCATCTTT. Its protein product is CACDILGAGGYVGKLIF.

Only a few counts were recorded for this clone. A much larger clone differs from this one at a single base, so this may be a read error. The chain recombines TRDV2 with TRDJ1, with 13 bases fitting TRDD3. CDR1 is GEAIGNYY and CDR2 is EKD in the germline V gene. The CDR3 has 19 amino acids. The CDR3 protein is CACDTLVLGDTGGTDNLIF. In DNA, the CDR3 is TGTGCCTGTGACACCTTAGTACTGGGGGATACGGGGGGTACCGATAACCTCATCTTT.

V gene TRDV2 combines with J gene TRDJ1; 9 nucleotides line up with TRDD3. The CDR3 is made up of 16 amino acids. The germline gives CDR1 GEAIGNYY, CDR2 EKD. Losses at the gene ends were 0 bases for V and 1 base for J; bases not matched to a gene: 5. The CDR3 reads CACDTVGGYFTDKLIF. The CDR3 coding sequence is TGTGCCTGTGACACCGTTGGGGGATATTTCACCGATAAACTCATCTTT.

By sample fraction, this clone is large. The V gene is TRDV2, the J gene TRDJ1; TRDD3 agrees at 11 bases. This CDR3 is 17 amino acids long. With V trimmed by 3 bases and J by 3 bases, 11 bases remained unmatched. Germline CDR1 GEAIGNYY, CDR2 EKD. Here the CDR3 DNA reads TGTGCCTGTGACTCTCTACTGGGGGATAGAACTCCCGATAAACTCATCTTT. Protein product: CACDSLLGDRTPDKLIF.

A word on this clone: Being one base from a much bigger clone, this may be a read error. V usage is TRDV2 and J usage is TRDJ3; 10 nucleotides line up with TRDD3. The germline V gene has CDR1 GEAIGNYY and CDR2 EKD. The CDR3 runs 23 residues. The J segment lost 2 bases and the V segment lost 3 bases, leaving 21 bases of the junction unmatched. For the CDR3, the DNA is TGTGCCTGTGACTCCGGGTTTTTGGGGGATACTGGTAAGCCGACCTGGGACACCCGACAGATGTTTTTC. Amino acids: CACDSGFLGDTGKPTWDTRQMFF.

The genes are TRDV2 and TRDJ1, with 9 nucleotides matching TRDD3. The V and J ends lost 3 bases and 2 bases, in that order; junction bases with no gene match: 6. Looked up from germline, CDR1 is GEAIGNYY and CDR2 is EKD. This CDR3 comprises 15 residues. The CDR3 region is CACDYWGTRTDKLIF. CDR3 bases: TGTGCCTGTGACTACTGGGGGACACGAACCGATAAACTCATCTTT.

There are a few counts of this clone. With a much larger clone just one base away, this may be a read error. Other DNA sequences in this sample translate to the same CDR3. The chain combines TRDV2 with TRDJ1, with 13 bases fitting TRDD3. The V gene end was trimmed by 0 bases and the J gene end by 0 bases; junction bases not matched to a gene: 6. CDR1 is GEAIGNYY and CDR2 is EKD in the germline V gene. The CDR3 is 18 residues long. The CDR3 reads CACDTVLGDTLYTDKLIF. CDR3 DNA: TGTGCCTGTGACACCGTACTGGGGGATACGTTATACACCGATAAACTCATCTTT.

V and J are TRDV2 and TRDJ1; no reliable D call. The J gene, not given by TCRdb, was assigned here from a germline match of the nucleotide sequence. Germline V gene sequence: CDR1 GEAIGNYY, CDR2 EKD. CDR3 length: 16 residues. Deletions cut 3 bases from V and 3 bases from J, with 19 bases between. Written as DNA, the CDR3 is TGTGCCTGTGACGGAATTTCATTGGGTGCGCCCGATAAACTCATCTTT. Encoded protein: CACDGISLGAPDKLIF.

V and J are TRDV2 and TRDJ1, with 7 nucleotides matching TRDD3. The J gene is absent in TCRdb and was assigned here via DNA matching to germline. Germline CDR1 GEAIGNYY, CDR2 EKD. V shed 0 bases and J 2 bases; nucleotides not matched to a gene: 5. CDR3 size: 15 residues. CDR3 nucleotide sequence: TGTGCCTGTGACACCGTCGGGGATAGGACCGATAAACTCATCTTT. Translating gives CACDTVGDRTDKLIF.

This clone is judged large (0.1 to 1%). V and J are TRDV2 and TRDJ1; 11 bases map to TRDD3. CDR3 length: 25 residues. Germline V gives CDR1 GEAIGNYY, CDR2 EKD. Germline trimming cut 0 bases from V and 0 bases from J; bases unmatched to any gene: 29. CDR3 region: CACDTMGWSSTGGYNPSQYTDKLIF. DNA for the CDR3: TGTGCCTGTGACACCATGGGTTGGAGCTCGACTGGGGGATATAATCCATCGCAGTACACCGATAAACTCATCTTT.

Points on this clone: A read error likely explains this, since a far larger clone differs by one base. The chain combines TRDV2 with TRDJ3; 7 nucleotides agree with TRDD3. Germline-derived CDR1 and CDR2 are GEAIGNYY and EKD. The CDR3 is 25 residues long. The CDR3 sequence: CACDTVSGWGTPLRLSSWGTRQMFF. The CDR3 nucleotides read TGTGCCTGTGACACCGTGAGTGGATGGGGGACCCCGCTTCGTTTATCGTCCTGGGGCACCCGACAGATGTTTTTC.

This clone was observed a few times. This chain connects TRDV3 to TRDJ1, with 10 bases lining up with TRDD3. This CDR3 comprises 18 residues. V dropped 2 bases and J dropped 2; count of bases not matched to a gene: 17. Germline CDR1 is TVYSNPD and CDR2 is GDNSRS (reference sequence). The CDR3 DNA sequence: TGTGCCTTTTCCCCCCCTTACTGGGGGATTAGTAAGACCGATAAACTCATCTTT. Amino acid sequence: CAFSPPYWGISKTDKLIF.

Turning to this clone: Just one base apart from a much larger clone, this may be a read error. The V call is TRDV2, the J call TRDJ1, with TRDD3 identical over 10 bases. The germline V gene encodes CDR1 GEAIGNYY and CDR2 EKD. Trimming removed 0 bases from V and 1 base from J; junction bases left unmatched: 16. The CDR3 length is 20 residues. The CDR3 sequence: CACDTVTGGSFSCGTDKLIF. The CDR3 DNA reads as TGTGCCTGTGACACCGTTACTGGGGGATCCTTCAGTTGTGGCACCGATAAACTCATCTTT.

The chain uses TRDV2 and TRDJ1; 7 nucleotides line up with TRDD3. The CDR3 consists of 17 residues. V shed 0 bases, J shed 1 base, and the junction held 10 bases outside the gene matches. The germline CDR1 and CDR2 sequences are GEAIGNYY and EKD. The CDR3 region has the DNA TGTGCCTGTGACACCATCCCGGGGGATCGGTCCACCGATAAACTCATCTTT. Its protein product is CACDTIPGDRSTDKLIF.

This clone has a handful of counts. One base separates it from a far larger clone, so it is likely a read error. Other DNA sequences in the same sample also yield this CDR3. The CDR3 DNA sequence: TGCGCCTTTGAGACCCCTATATCCCACGCCGATAAACTCATCTTT. Translating it yields CAFETPISHADKLIF. The chain uses TRDV3 and TRDJ1; unclear D gene. Germline V gives CDR1 TVYSNPD, CDR2 GDNSRS (reference sequence). This CDR3 contains 15 residues.

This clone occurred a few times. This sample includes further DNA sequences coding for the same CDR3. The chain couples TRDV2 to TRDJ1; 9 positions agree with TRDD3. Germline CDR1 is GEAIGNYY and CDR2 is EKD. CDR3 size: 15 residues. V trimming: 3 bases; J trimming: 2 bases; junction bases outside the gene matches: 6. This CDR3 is CACDLLGDYTDKLIF. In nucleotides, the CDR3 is TGTGCCTGTGACCTACTGGGGGACTATACCGATAAACTCATCTTT.

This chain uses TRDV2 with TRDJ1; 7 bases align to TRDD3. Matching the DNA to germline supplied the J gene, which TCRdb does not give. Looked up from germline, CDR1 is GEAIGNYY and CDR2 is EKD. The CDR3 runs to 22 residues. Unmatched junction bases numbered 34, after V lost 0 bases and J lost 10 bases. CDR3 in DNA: TGTGCCTGTGACACCATCGCTTCACCTTCTACTGTACTGGGGTTTAAAGGTTCCGGACTCATCTTT. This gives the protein CACDTIASPSTVLGFKGSGLIF.

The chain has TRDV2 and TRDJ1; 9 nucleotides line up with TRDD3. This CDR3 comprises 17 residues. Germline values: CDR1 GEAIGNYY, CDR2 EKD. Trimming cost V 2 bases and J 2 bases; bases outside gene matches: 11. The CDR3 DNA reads TGTGCCTGTGACATACTTGGTACTGGGGGAGAAACCGATAAACTCATCTTT. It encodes CACDILGTGGETDKLIF.

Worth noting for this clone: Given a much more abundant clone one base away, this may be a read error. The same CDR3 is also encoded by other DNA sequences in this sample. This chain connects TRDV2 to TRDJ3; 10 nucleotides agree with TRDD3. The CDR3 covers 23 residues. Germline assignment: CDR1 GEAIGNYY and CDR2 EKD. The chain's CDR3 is CACDTGFLGDTGKPTWDTRQMFF. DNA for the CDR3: TGTGCCTGTGACACCGGGTTTTTGGGGGATACTGGTAAGCCGACCTGGGACACCCGGCAGATGTTTTTC.

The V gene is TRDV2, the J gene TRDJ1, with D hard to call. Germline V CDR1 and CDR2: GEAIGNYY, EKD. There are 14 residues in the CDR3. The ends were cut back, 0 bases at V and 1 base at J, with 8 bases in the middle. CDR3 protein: CACDTVGGTDKLIF. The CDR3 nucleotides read TGTGCCTGTGACACCGTAGGCGGCACCGATAAACTCATCTTT.

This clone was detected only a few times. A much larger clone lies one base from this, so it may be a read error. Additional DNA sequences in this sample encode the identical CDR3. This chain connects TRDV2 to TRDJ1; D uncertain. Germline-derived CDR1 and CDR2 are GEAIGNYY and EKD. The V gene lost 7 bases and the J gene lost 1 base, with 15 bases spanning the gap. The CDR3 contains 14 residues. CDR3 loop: CACDRLRPTDKLIF. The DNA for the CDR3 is TGTGCCTGCGACCGACTACGTCCCACCGATAAACTCATCTTT.

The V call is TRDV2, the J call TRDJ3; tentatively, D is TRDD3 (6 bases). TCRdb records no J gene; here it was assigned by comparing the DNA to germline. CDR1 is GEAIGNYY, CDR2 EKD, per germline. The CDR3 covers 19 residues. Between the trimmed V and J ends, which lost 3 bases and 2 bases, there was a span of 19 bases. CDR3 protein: CACDRTGGTLAWDTRQMFF. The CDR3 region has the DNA TGTGCCTGTGACCGGACGGGGGGGACCCTAGCCTGGGACACCCGACAGATGTTTTTC.

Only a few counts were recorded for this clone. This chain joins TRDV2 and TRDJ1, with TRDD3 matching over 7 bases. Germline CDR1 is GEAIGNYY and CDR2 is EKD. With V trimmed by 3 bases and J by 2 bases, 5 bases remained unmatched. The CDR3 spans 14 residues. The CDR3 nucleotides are TGTGCCTGTGACCCCCCACTGGGGACCGATAAACTCATCTTT. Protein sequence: CACDPPLGTDKLIF.